One and the same sample provided the 3 T cell receptor beta chains below, sequenced in a study of shared clonotypes between healthy human individuals. Clones were sequenced by immunoSEQ multiplex PCR, and TCRdb holds only the in-frame ones, with some missing. The data contain under 600,000 clones, approximately 94% of them singletons. The specimen sequenced was naive CD4+ T cells sorted from blood. Noted subset: CD45RA+ positively selected. These receptors were taken from a woman aged 25-40 years in good health.

The J gene is TRBJ2-7, the V gene TRBV7-9; tentative D call: TRBD2 (6 bases). The V gene's germline CDR1 is SEHNR and CDR2 FQNEAQ (reference sequence). The V end was cut by 0 bases, the J end by 2 bases, with 11 bases between. The CDR3 totals 15 residues. In DNA form, the CDR3 reads TGTGCCAGCAGCTTAGCGGCCAGCGGGCCCTACGAGCAGTACTTC. Its translation: CASSLAASGPYEQYF.

The chain combines TRBV2 with TRBJ1-1; 8 bases agree with TRBD1. The CDR3 covers 14 residues. V shed 7 bases and J 5 bases; nucleotides not matched to a gene: 9. CDR1 and CDR2 from the germline V gene are SNHLY and FYNNEI. As DNA, the CDR3 is TGTGCCAGCACGATAACAGGGGGAAGGACTGAAGCTTTCTTT. It specifies CASTITGGRTEAFF.

The V gene is TRBV5-8, the J gene TRBJ2-2; D uncertain. Trimming removed 1 base from V and 1 base from J, with 8 bases in between. Germline CDR1 SGHTS, CDR2 YDEGEE. This CDR3 is built from 15 residues. CDR3 protein: CASSLLRLNTGELFF. CDR3 nucleotide sequence: TGTGCCAGCAGCTTGCTGCGTTTGAACACCGGGGAGCTGTTTTTT. The complete variable domain, with remaining parts taken from reference TRBV5-8 and TRBJ2-2, reads EAGVTQSPTHLIKTRGQQATLRCSPISGHTSVYWYQQALGLGLQFLLWYDEGEERNRGNFPPRFSGRQFPNYSSELNVNALELEDSALYLCASSLLRLNTGELFFGEGSRLTVL.